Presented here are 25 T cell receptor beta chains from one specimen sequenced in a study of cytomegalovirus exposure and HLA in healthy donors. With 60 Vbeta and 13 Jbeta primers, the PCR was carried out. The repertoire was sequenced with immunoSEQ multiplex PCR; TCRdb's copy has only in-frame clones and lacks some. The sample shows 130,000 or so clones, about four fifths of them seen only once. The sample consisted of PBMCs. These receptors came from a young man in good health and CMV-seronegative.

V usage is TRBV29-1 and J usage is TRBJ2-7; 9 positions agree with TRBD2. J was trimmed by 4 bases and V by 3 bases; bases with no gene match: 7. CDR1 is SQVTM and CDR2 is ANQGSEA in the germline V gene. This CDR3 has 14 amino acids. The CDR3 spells CSVEGIAGDYEQYF. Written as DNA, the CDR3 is TGCAGCGTTGAGGGGATAGCGGGAGATTACGAGCAGTACTTC.

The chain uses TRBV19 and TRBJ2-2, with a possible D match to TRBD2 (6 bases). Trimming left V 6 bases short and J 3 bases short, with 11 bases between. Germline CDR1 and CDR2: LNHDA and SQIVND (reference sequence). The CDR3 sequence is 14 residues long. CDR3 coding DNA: TGTGCCAGTAGAACCAGCGGGTACACCGGGGAGCTGTTTTTT. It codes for CASRTSGYTGELFF.

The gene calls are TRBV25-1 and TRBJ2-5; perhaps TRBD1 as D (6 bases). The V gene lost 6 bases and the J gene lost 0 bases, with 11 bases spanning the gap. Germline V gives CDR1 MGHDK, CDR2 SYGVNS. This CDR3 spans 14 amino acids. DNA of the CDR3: TGTGCCAGCAGCCTCGGGACAAACCAAGAGACCCAGTACTTC. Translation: CASSLGTNQETQYF.

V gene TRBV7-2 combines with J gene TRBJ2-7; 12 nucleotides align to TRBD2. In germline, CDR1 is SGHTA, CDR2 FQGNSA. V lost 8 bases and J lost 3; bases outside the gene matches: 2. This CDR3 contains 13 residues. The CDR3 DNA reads TGTGCCAGCCGGACTAGCGGGGACTACGAGCAGTACTTC. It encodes CASRTSGDYEQYF.

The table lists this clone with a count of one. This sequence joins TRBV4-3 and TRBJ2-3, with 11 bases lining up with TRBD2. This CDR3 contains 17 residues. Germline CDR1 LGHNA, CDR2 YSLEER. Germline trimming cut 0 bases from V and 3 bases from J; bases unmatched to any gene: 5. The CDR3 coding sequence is TGCGCCAGCAGCCAAGATAGAGTAGCGGGGGGGACAGATACGCAGTATTTT. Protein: CASSQDRVAGGTDTQYF.

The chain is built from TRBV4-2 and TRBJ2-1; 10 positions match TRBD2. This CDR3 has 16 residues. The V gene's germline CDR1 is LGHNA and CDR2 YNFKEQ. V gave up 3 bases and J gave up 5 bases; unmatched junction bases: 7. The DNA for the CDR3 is TGTGCCAGCAGCCAGATTGGACTAGCGGATAACAATGAGCAGTTCTTC. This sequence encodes CASSQIGLADNNEQFF.

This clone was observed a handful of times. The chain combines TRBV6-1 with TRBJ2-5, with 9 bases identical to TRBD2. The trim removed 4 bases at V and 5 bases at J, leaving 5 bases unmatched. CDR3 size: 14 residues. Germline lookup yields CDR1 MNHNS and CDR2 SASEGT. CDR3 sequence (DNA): TGTGCCAGCAGTGGTAGCGGGGGTTACGAGACCCAGTACTTC. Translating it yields CASSGSGGYETQYF.

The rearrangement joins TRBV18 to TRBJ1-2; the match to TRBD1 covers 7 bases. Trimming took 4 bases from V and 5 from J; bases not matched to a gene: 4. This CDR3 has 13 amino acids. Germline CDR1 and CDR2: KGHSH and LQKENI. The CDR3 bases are TGTGCCAGCTCACGGGGGACAGATTATGGCTACACCTTC. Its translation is CASSRGTDYGYTF.

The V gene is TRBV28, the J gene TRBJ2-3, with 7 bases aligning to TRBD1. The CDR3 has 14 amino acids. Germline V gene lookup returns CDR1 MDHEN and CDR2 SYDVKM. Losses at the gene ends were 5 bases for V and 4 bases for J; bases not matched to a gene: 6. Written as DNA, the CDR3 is TGTGCCAGCAGTATTACAGGGGCGGCAGATACGCAGTATTTT. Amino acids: CASSITGAADTQYF.

As DNA, the CDR3 is TGTGCCAGCAGCTTAGATCGGGGGGGGCATGAGTACGTC. Translation gives CASSLDRGGHEYV. The V call is TRBV11-2, the J call TRBJ2-7, with 8 positions matching TRBD2. V trimming: 0 bases; J trimming: 11 bases; junction bases outside the gene matches: 6. The CDR3 loop spans 13 amino acids. Germline assignment: CDR1 SGHAT and CDR2 FQNNGV.

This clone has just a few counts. The CDR3 is CASSHRTALNTEAFF. In nucleotides, the CDR3 is TGTGCCAGCAGTCACAGGACAGCCCTGAACACTGAAGCTTTCTTT. The chain combines TRBV6-1 with TRBJ1-1; the D gene is possibly TRBD1 (6 bases). The germline V and J ends were trimmed by 5 bases and 0 bases, with 13 bases remaining between them. The CDR3 is made up of 15 amino acids. Looked up from germline, CDR1 is MNHNS and CDR2 is SASEGT.

The CDR3 nucleotides are TGTGCCAGCACAACACAGGGCCGGGGCATGAACACTGAAGCTTTCTTT. Translation gives CASTTQGRGMNTEAFF. The genes are TRBV27 and TRBJ1-1; weak D call: TRBD1 (6 bases). Trimming stripped 7 bases from V and 0 bases from J, with 18 bases between. CDR1 MNHEY and CDR2 SMNVEV come from the germline V gene (reference sequence). This CDR3 has 16 residues.

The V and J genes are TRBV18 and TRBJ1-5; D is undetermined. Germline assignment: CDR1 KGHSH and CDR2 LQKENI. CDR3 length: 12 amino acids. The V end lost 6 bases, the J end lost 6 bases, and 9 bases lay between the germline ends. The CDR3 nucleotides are TGTGCCAGCTCCACTTCCGGTCAGCCCCAGCATTTT. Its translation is CASSTSGQPQHF.

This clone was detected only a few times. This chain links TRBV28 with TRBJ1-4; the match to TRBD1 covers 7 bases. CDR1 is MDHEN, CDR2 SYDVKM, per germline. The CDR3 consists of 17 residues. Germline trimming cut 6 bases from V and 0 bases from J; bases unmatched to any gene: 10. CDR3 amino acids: CASRRQGARATNEKLFF. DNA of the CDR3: TGTGCCAGCAGGAGACAGGGAGCCCGTGCAACTAATGAAAAACTGTTTTTT.

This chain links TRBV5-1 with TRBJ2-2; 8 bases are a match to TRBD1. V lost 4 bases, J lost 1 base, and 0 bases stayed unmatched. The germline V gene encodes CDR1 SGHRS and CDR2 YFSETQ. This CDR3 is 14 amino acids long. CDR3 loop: CASSGQGNTGELFF. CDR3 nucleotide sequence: TGCGCCAGCAGCGGACAGGGGAACACCGGGGAGCTGTTTTTT.

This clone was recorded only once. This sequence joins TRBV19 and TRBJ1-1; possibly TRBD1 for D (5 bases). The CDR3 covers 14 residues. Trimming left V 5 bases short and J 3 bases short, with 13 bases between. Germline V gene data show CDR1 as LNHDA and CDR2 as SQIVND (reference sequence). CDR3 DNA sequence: TGTGCCAGTAGTTATACGACAGCCTACACTGAAGCTTTCTTT. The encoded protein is CASSYTTAYTEAFF. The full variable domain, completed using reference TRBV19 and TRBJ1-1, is DGGITQSPKYLFRKEGQNVTLSCEQNLNHDAMYWYRQDPGQGLRLIYYSQIVNDFQKGDIAEGYSVSREKKESFPLTVTSAQKNPTAFYLCASSYTTAYTEAFFGQGTRLTVV.

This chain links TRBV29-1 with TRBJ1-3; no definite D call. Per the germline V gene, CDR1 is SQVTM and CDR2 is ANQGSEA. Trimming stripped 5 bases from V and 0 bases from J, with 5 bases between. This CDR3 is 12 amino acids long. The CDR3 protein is CSVLSSGNTIYF. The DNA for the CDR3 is TGCAGCGTTCTGAGCTCTGGAAACACCATATATTTT.

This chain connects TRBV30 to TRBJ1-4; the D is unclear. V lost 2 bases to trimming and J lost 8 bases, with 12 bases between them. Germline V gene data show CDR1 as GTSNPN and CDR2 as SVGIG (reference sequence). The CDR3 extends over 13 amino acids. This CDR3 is CAWSTLTAEKLFF. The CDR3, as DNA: TGTGCCTGGAGTACACTGACTGCCGAAAAACTGTTTTTT.

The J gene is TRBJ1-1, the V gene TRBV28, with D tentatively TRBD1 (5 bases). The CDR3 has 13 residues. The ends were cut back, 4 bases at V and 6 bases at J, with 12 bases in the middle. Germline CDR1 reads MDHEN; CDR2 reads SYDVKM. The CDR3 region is CASSSTGRAEAFF. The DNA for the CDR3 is TGTGCCAGCAGTTCAACAGGTAGGGCTGAAGCTTTCTTT.

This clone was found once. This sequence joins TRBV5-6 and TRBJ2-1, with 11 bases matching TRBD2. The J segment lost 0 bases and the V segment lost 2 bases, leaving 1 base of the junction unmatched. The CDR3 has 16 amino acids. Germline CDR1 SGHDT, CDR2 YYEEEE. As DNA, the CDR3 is TGTGCCAGCAGCTTTAGCGGGGGGGCCTCCTACAATGAGCAGTTCTTC. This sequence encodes CASSFSGGASYNEQFF.

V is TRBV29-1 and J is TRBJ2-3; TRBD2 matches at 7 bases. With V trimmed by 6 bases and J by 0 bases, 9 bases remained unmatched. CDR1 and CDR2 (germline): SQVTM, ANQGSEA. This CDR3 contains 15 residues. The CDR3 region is CSVKEHSGSTDTQYF. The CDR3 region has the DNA TGCAGCGTAAAGGAACATAGCGGGAGCACAGATACGCAGTATTTT.

CDR3 protein: CASSLTGVGSYEQYF. The CDR3 region has the DNA TGTGCCAGCAGTTTAACAGGGGTGGGCTCCTACGAGCAGTACTTC. This sequence joins TRBV27 and TRBJ2-7, with 7 bases matching TRBD1. The CDR3 spans 15 residues. The germline V gene has CDR1 MNHEY and CDR2 SMNVEV (reference sequence). Trimming took 2 bases from V and 0 from J; bases not matched to a gene: 4.

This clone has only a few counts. The CDR3, as DNA: TGTGCCAGCAGTGAGGGACTAGCGGGAGTAGGGGAGCAGTACTTC. Translating it yields CASSEGLAGVGEQYF. V and J are TRBV2 and TRBJ2-5; 14 positions agree with TRBD2. CDR1 is SNHLY and CDR2 is FYNNEI in the germline V gene. The ends lost 3 bases at V and 11 bases at J; junction bases unmatched: 8. The CDR3 sequence is 15 residues long.

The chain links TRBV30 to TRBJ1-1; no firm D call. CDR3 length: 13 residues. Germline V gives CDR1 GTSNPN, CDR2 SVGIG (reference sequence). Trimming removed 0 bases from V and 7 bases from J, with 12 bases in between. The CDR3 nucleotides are TGTGCCTGGAGTGTCAAAGGGAGGGATGAAGCTTTCTTT. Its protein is CAWSVKGRDEAFF.

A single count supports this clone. The CDR3 here is CASSELGGNEKLFF. The CDR3, as DNA: TGTGCCAGCAGTGAATTAGGGGGAAATGAAAAACTGTTTTTT. The chain recombines TRBV25-1 with TRBJ1-4; a weak D match, TRBD1 (6 bases). CDR3 length equals 14 residues. Trimming stripped 1 base from V and 5 bases from J, with 8 bases between. In germline, CDR1 is MGHDK, CDR2 SYGVNS.